This T cell receptor beta chain comes out of a study of a mutant IDH1 vaccine in newly diagnosed glioma. Method: immunoSEQ multiplex PCR; TCRdb's copy keeps in-frame clones and lacks some. The sample lists about 84,000 clones, over 75% occurring once. The V gene lost 1 base and the J gene lost 4 bases, with 13 bases spanning the gap. The CDR3 is 15 amino acids. Germline V lookup: CDR1 PRHDT, CDR2 FYEKMQ (reference sequence). Sample time point: week 47, end of study. Each dose of the vaccine consisted of 300 ug of mutant IDH1 20-mer peptide, with topical imiquimod. Eight vaccinations went to patients in weeks 1, 3, 5, 7, 11, 15, 19, 23. This clone was observed a few times. Its antigen is not identified.

This chain uses TRBV13 with TRBJ1-1, with D possibly TRBD1 on 6 matching bases. This clonotype originated in a man in his forties with glioma. The sequences come from PBMCs, collected from a glioma patient whose treatment included an IDH1 peptide vaccine. The CDR3 DNA is TGTGCCAGCAGCTTAGTTGGGGGGGCGAGCACTGAAGCTTTCTTT. Translation gives CASSLVGGASTEAFF.